Presented here are 22 T cell receptor beta chains from one specimen sequenced in a study of blood T cell repertoires in COVID-19. Sequencing was performed with immunoSEQ multiplex PCR; in TCRdb, only in-frame clones are kept and a portion is missing. The sample includes hundreds of thousands of clones, about 85% of them seen just once. The specimen sequenced was PBMCs or T cells enriched from blood (not recorded which). Receptors were obtained from a woman between 50 and 59 years old who had recovered from COVID-19.

This clone has a single count. The sample holds other DNA sequences that translate to the same CDR3. This chain links TRBV5-1 with TRBJ2-7, with D tentatively TRBD1 or TRBD2 (6 bases each). The CDR3 loop spans 13 amino acids. The V end was cut by 4 bases, the J end by 2 bases, with 10 bases between. Germline V gene data show CDR1 as SGHRS and CDR2 as YFSETQ. The CDR3 DNA sequence: TGCGCCAGCAGCCTGGGGGGCCCCTACGAGCAGTACTTC. Its translation is CASSLGGPYEQYF.

The rearrangement links TRBV7-7 to TRBJ1-2, with 8 bases identical to TRBD1. Germline V gives CDR1 SSHAT, CDR2 FNYEAQ (reference sequence). V lost 5 bases and J lost 3; bases outside the gene matches: 14. CDR3 size: 17 residues. The CDR3 sequence is CASSPTRPDRGDYGYTF. DNA for the CDR3: TGTGCCAGCAGCCCAACAAGGCCAGACAGGGGCGACTATGGCTACACCTTC.

The V gene is TRBV6-5, the J gene TRBJ2-5; 10 positions agree with TRBD2. This CDR3 spans 13 amino acids. Germline-derived CDR1 and CDR2 are MNHEY and SVGAGI. V dropped 6 bases and J dropped 5; count of bases not matched to a gene: 3. In DNA form, the CDR3 reads TGTGCCAGCAGGATTAGCGGGAGGGAGACCCAGTACTTC. It is translated as CASRISGRETQYF.

This clone was detected only a few times. The chain combines TRBV11-2 with TRBJ2-2; no firm D call. V was clipped by 5 bases and J by 7 bases, with 8 bases between them. Germline V CDR1 and CDR2: SGHAT, FQNNGV. The CDR3 is made up of 12 amino acids. The CDR3 sequence: CASSPRLGELFF. CDR3 sequence (DNA): TGTGCCAGCAGCCCCCGTCTCGGGGAGCTGTTTTTT.

The chain uses TRBV29-1 and TRBJ1-1, with TRBD1 matching over 8 bases. Unmatched junction bases numbered 15, after V lost 3 bases and J lost 0 bases. Germline V CDR1 and CDR2: SQVTM, ANQGSEA. There are 18 residues in the CDR3. The DNA of the CDR3 is TGCAGCGTTGAGTCCCAAAACCGCCTGGACAGGGTGAACACTGAAGCTTTCTTT. It translates to CSVESQNRLDRVNTEAFF.

J is TRBJ2-7 and V is TRBV18, with TRBD1 matching 9 bases. This CDR3 has 15 amino acids. In germline, CDR1 is KGHSH, CDR2 LQKENI. V was pared by 4 bases and J by 3 bases, with 7 bases of the junction left unmatched. The CDR3 sequence is CASSHTGGGLYEQYF. The CDR3 region has the DNA TGTGCCAGCTCACACACAGGGGGCGGGCTCTACGAGCAGTACTTC.

The CDR3 sequence: CASSATGGDAEKLFF. The CDR3 DNA sequence: TGCGCCAGCAGTGCTACAGGGGGCGACGCTGAAAAACTGTTTTTT. V gene TRBV10-2 combines with J gene TRBJ1-4; 9 nucleotides align to TRBD1. The V segment lost 4 bases and the J segment 7 bases; nucleotides outside the gene matches: 7. The CDR3 has 15 amino acids. Per germline, CDR1 WSHSY and CDR2 SAAADI.

V gene TRBV7-2 combines with J gene TRBJ2-7, with TRBD2 matching 9 bases. CDR3 length: 16 amino acids. V was pared by 1 base and J by 4 bases, with 8 bases of the junction left unmatched. The germline gives CDR1 SGHTA, CDR2 FQGNSA. The CDR3 region has the DNA TGTGCCAGCAGCTTAGGGATCGGACTAGCGCAATACGAGCAGTACTTC. It specifies CASSLGIGLAQYEQYF.

J is TRBJ2-3 and V is TRBV6-4; 8 bases line up with TRBD2. This CDR3 comprises 13 residues. Trimming took 6 bases from V and 3 from J; bases not matched to a gene: 2. Per the germline V gene, CDR1 is MRHNA and CDR2 is SNTAGT. CDR3 residues: CASSASGTDTQYF. The DNA for the CDR3 is TGTGCCAGCAGCGCTAGCGGGACAGATACGCAGTATTTT.

This chain links TRBV12-3 or TRBV12-4 with TRBJ1-3; D might be TRBD1 (6 bases). V lost 4 bases and J lost 7, with 11 bases in between. The CDR3 contains 13 residues. The CDR3 DNA sequence: TGTGCCAGCAGTTCGACAGGTTATAACACCATATATTTT. Translated, it gives CASSSTGYNTIYF.

V usage is TRBV5-6 and J usage is TRBJ1-5, with 8 bases aligning to TRBD1. CDR1 SGHDT and CDR2 YYEEEE come from the germline V gene. The CDR3 is made up of 17 amino acids. Trimming at V came to 3 bases and at J to 1 base, leaving 9 bases not matched to a gene. DNA of the CDR3: TGTGCCAGCAGCTCCCAGGGGGCTGAAGTAAGCAATCAGCCCCAGCATTTT. Encoded protein: CASSSQGAEVSNQPQHF.

This clone showed up just once. This chain joins TRBV5-1 and TRBJ1-4; 9 bases match TRBD1. Germline CDR1 reads SGHRS; CDR2 reads YFSETQ. With V trimmed by 0 bases and J by 8 bases, 8 bases remained unmatched. This CDR3 region has 16 residues. Written as DNA, the CDR3 is TGCGCCAGCAGCTTGGGACGGACAGGGGAGTCAGAAAAACTGTTTTTT. As protein: CASSLGRTGESEKLFF.

The genes are TRBV19 and TRBJ2-7; 13 bases line up with TRBD2. Per germline, CDR1 LNHDA and CDR2 SQIVND (reference sequence). V shed 4 bases, J shed 6 bases, and the junction held 6 bases outside the gene matches. CDR3 length equals 15 residues. The CDR3 sequence: CASSTRTSGSSEQYF. CDR3 sequence (DNA): TGTGCCAGTAGTACTCGGACTAGCGGGAGTTCCGAGCAGTACTTC.

The genes are TRBV5-1 and TRBJ2-3; no definite D call. V lost 3 bases, J lost 5 bases, and 13 bases lay in between. The CDR3 totals 14 residues. CDR1 is SGHRS and CDR2 is YFSETQ in the germline V gene. CDR3: CASSYDSMQDTQYF. The CDR3 region has the DNA TGCGCCAGCAGCTATGACTCTATGCAAGATACGCAGTATTTT.

The chain employs TRBV7-2 and TRBJ1-3, with 9 bases identical to TRBD1. This CDR3 is 16 amino acids long. V shed 4 bases, J shed 3 bases, and the junction held 7 bases outside the gene matches. The germline CDR1 and CDR2 sequences are SGHTA and FQGNSA. The CDR3 DNA is TGTGCCAGCAGCTCACAGGGGGCAGGGAGTGGAAACACCATATATTTT. It translates to CASSSQGAGSGNTIYF.

This clone was seen a few times. The V and J genes are TRBV27 and TRBJ2-7; D call uncertain. CDR3 length equals 14 residues. CDR1 MNHEY and CDR2 SMNVEV come from the germline V gene (reference sequence). Trimming left V 3 bases short and J 2 bases short, with 11 bases between. This CDR3 is CASSFSGSAYEQYF. The DNA of the CDR3 is TGTGCCAGCAGTTTTTCCGGGTCAGCCTACGAGCAGTACTTC.

The chain combines TRBV4-1 with TRBJ1-1; D gene unclear. V was clipped by 1 base and J by 8 bases, with 5 bases between them. The CDR3 sequence is 11 residues long. Germline CDR1 reads MGHRA; CDR2 reads YSYEKL. CDR3 sequence (DNA): TGCGCCAGCAGCCAAGGTCGGGAAGCTTTCTTT. As protein: CASSQGREAFF.

Notes on this clone: A junction end diverges from the germline sequence, so it may reflect a read error. The genes are TRBV15 and TRBJ2-5, with D unclear. The CDR3 runs to 13 residues. Germline CDR1 and CDR2: LNHNV and YYDKDF (reference sequence). CDR3 sequence (DNA): TGTGCCACCAGCAGGGGTCAGTTAGAGGCCCAGTACTTC. This codes for CATSRGQLEAQYF.

This clone has a single count. The chain's CDR3 is CASSQGTVPPSYEQYF. The CDR3, as DNA: TGTGCCAGCAGCCAAGGCACAGTACCCCCCTCCTACGAGCAGTACTTC. The chain is built from TRBV3-1 (or the pseudogene TRBV3-2) and TRBJ2-7; D gene ambiguous. CDR1 and CDR2 (germline): LGHDT, YNNKEL (reference sequence). Deletions cut 1 base from V and 0 bases from J, with 13 bases between. The CDR3 has 16 residues.

The chain couples TRBV11-2 to TRBJ2-1, with a weak D call TRBD2 (5 bases). The germline V and J ends were trimmed by 7 bases and 2 bases, with 18 bases remaining between them. The V gene's germline CDR1 is SGHAT and CDR2 FQNNGV. This CDR3 spans 16 amino acids. In DNA, the CDR3 is TGTGCCAGCACCTTTCCCCCTGGAGGCCCCTACAATGAGCAGTTCTTC. This gives the protein CASTFPPGGPYNEQFF. The complete variable domain, with remaining parts taken from reference TRBV11-2 and TRBJ2-1, reads EAGVAQSPRYKIIEKRQSVAFWCNPISGHATLYWYQQILGQGPKLLIQFQNNGVVDDSQLPKDRFSAERLKGVDSTLKIQPAKLEDSAVYLCASTFPPGGPYNEQFFGPGTRLTVL.

The chain employs TRBV7-8 and TRBJ2-5; TRBD1 might be the D (5 bases). The CDR3 contains 13 residues. Germline CDR1 and CDR2: SGHVS and FQNEAQ. With 4 bases removed from V and 4 bases from J, the gap between germline ends came to 10 bases. The CDR3 DNA is TGTGCCAGCAGCTCAGGGATGCGAGAGACCCAGTACTTC. Amino acids: CASSSGMRETQYF.

This clone was detected only once. The chain uses TRBV5-1 and TRBJ2-3; TRBD1 is a possible D gene (5 bases). The CDR3 loop spans 17 amino acids. V was trimmed by 4 bases and J by 0 bases, leaving 18 bases between them. Looked up from germline, CDR1 is SGHRS and CDR2 is YFSETQ. Here the CDR3 reads CASSPPVRQISTDTQYF. DNA for the CDR3: TGCGCCAGCAGCCCTCCAGTGAGACAGATTAGCACAGATACGCAGTATTTT.